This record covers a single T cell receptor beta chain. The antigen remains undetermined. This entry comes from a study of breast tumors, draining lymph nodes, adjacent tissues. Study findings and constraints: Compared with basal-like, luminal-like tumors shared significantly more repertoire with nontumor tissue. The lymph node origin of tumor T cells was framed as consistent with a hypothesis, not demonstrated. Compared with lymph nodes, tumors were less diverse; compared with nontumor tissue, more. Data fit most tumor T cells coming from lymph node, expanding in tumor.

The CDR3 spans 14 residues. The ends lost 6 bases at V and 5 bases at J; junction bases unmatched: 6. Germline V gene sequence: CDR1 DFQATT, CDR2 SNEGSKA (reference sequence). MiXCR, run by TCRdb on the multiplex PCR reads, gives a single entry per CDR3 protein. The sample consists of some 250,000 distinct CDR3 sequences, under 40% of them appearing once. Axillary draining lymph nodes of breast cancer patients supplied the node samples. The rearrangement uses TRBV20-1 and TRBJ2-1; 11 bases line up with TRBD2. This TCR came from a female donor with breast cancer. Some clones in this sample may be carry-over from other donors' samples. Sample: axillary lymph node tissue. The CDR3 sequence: CSAVAGGLHNEQFF. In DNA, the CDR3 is TGCAGTGCCGTAGCGGGGGGGCTCCACAATGAGCAGTTCTTC.